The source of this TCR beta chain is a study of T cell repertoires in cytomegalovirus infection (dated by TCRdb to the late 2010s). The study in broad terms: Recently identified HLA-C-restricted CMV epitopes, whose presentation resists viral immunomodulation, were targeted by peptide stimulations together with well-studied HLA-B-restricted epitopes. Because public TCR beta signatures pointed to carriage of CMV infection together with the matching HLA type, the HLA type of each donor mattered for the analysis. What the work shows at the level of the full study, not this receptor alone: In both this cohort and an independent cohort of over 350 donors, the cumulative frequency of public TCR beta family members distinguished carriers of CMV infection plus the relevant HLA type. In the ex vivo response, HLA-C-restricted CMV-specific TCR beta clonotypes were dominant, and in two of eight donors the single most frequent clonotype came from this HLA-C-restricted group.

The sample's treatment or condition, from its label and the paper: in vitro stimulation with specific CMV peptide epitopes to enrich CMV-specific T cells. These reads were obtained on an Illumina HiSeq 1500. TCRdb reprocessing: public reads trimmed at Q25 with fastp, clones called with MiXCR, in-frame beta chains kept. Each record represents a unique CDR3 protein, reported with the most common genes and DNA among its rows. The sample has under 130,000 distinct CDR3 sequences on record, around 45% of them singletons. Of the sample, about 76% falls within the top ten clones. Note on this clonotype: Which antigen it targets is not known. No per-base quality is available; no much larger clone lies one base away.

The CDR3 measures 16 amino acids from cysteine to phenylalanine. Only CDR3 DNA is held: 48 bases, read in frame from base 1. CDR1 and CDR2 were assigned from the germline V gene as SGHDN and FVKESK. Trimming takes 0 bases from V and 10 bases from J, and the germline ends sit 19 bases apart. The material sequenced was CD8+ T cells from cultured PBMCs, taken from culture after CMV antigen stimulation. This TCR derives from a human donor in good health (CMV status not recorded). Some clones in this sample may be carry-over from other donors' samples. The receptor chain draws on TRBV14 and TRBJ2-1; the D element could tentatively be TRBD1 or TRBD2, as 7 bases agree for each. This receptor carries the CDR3 CASSQDRLYRGGEQFF. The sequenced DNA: TGTGCCAGCAGCCAAGATCGATTATACAGGGGAGGGGAGCAGTTCTTC. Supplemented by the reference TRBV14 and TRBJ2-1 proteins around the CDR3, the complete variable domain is EAGVTQFPSHSVIEKGQTVTLRCDPISGHDNLYWYRRVMGKEIKFLLHFVKESKQDESGMPNNRFLAERTGGTYSTLKVQPAELEDSGVYFCASSQDRLYRGGEQFFGPGTRLTVL.